This T cell receptor (beta chain) was sequenced during a study of cytomegalovirus exposure and HLA in healthy donors. Broader study findings: Later findings reportedly placed an Asian-associated ancestry cluster below the approximately 670-donor mean for N-insertions. For most TCR beta V segments, an earlier analysis put the productive rate at about 87% or about 30% of the time.

PCR amplification relied on 60 Vbeta primers (plus 13 Jbeta primers). Produced via immunoSEQ multiplex PCR; TCRdb's table is partial and in-frame only. The table shows around 140,000 clones, with around 72% occurring only once. Per germline, CDR1 LGHNA and CDR2 YNFKEQ. V lost 0 bases, J lost 9 bases, and 9 bases lay in between. The CDR3 is 13 residues long. Of note for this clone: The antigen remains undetermined.

This clonotype was sampled from a man over 45 in good health and CMV-seropositive. The chain carries TRBV4-2 and TRBJ2-1; D uncertain. Source material: PBMCs. The CDR3 sequence: CASSQDYLPEQFF. CDR3 nucleotide sequence: TGTGCCAGCAGCCAAGATTACCTACCTGAGCAGTTCTTC.